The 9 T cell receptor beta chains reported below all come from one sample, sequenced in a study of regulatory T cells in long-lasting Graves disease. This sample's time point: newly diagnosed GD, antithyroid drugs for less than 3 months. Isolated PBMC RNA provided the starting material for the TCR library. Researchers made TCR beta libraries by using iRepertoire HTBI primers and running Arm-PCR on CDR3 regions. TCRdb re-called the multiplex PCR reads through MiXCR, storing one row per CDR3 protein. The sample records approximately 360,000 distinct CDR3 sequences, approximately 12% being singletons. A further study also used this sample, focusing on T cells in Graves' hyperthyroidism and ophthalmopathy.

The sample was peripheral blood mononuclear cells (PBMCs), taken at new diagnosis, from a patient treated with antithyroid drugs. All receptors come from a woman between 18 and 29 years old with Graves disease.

CDR3 amino acids: CASSFPVAGGGTDTQYF. The CDR3 DNA is TGTGCCAGCAGCTTTCCCGTGGCAGGCGGGGGCACAGATACGCAGTATTTT. This chain joins TRBV7-9 and TRBJ2-3; tentatively, D is TRBD2 (6 bases). CDR3 length: 17 amino acids. Trimming took 3 bases from V and 1 from J, leaving 17 bases between them. The germline gives CDR1 SEHNR, CDR2 FQNEAQ (reference sequence).

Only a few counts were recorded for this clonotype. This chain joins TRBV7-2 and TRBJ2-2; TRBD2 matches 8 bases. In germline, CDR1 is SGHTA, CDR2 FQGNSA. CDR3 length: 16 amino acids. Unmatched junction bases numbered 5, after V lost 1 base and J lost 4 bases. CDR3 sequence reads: CASSLDRGGTTGELFF. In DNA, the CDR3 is TGTGCCAGCAGCTTAGACCGGGGGGGTACCACCGGGGAGCTGTTTTTT.

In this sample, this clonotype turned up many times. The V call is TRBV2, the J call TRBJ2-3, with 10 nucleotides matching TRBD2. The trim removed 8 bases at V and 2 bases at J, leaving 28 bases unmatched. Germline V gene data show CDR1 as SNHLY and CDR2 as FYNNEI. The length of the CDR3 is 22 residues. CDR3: CASLFPPAGTSGAQPNTDTQYF. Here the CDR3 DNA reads TGTGCCAGCCTGTTCCCCCCCGCAGGAACTAGCGGGGCCCAACCGAACACAGATACGCAGTATTTT. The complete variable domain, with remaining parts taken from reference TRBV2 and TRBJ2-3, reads EPEVTQTPSHQVTQMGQEVILRCVPISNHLYFYWYRQILGQKVEFLVSFYNNEISEKSEIFDDQFSVERPDGSNFTLKIRSTKLEDSAMYFCASLFPPAGTSGAQPNTDTQYFGPGTRLTVL.

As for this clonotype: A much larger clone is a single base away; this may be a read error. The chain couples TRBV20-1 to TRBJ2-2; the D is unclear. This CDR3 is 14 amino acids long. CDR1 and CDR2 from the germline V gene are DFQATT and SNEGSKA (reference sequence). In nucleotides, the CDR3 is TGCGGTGCCCCTGCCTTCGCGAACACCGGGGAGCTGTTTTTT. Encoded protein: CGAPAFANTGELFF.

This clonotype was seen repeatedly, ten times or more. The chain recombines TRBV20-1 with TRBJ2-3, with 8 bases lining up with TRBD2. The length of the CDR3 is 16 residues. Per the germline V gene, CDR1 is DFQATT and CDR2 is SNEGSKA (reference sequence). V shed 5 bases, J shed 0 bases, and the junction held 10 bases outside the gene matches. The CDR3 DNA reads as TGCAGTGCTTCCTACCCGCGGGAGGCTAGCACAGATACGCAGTATTTT. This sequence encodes CSASYPREASTDTQYF.

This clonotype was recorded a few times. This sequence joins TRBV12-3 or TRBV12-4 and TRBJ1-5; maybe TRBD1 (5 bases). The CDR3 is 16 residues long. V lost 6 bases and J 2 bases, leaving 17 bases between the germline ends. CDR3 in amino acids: CASSVGIGGGNQPQHF. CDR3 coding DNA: TGTGCCAGCAGCGTAGGTATCGGAGGGGGCAATCAGCCCCAGCATTTT.

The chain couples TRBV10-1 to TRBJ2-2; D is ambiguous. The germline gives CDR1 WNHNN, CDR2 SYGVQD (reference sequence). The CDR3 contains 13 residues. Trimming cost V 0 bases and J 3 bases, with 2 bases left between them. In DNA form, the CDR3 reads TGCGCCAGCAGTGAGTCTGACACCGGGGAGCTGTTTTTT. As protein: CASSESDTGELFF.

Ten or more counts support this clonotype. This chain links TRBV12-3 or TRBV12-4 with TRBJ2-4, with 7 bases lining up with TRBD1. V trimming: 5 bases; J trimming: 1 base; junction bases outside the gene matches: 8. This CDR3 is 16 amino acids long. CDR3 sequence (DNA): TGTGCCAGCAGTCCAGGGACAGCTACGGCCAAAAACATTCAGTACTTC. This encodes CASSPGTATAKNIQYF.

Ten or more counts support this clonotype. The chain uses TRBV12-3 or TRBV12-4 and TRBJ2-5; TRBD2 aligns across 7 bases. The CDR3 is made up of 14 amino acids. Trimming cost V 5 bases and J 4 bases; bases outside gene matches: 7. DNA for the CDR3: TGTGCCAGCAGTCCTTCAGCGGGACGAGAGACCCAGTACTTC. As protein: CASSPSAGRETQYF.